The 26 T cell receptor beta chains reported below all come from one sample, sequenced in a study of T cells of healthy individuals. TCRdb re-analysed the 5' RACE reads in MiXCR, keeping a single row per CDR3 protein. Of nearly 100,000 distinct CDR3 sequences listed, roughly 15% are singletons. The receptors were gathered from a human donor in good health.

This clonotype was picked up a small number of times. The J gene is TRBJ1-1, the V gene TRBV21-1; TRBD1 was called by the table and not checked on the DNA. TRBV21-1 is labeled a pseudogene. This CDR3 is built from 18 residues. This CDR3 reads CASSGQDRRVVMNTEAFF. In nucleotides, the CDR3 is TGTGCCAGCAGCGGGCAGGACAGGCGGGTGGTGATGAACACTGAAGCTTTCTTT.

This clonotype was recorded many times. This rearrangement joins TRBV27 to TRBJ2-2; D ambiguous. V was trimmed by 4 bases and J by 4 bases, leaving 4 bases between them. The CDR3 spans 12 residues. The germline CDR1 and CDR2 sequences are MNHEY and SMNVEV (reference sequence). In DNA form, the CDR3 reads TGTGCCAGCAGTTCCACCACCGGGGAGCTGTTTTTT. As protein: CASSSTTGELFF.

This clonotype was seen many times. The CDR3 DNA is TGTGCCAGTAGGTTTTTCTCCGGCGGGGAGCTGTTTTTT. This gives the protein CASRFFSGGELFF. J is TRBJ2-2 and V is TRBV19; D is uncertain. This CDR3 is 13 amino acids long. CDR1 LNHDA and CDR2 SQIVND come from the germline V gene (reference sequence). The V end lost 6 bases, the J end lost 7 bases, and 12 bases lay between the germline ends. Full variable domain (remainder filled in from reference TRBV19 and TRBJ2-2): DGGITQSPKYLFRKEGQNVTLSCEQNLNHDAMYWYRQDPGQGLRLIYYSQIVNDFQKGDIAEGYSVSREKKESFPLTVTSAQKNPTAFYLCASRFFSGGELFFGEGSRLTVL.

CDR3 residues: CSGQITYEQYF. The CDR3 DNA is TGCAGTGGCCAGATAACCTACGAGCAGTACTTC. This chain connects TRBV20-1 to TRBJ2-7; D unresolved. This CDR3 region has 11 residues. CDR1 is DFQATT, CDR2 SNEGSKA, per germline (reference sequence). V was pared by 7 bases and J by 2 bases, with 9 bases between.

For this clonotype: Just one base apart from a much larger clone, this may be a read error. The chain is built from TRBV6-5 and TRBJ2-5; D call uncertain. The germline V gene encodes CDR1 MNHEY and CDR2 SVGAGI. This CDR3 contains 13 residues. The CDR3 DNA reads as TGTGCCAGCAGTTTGGAAGGGAAAGAGACCAAGTACTTC. It yields the protein CASSLEGKETKYF.

For this clonotype: This may be a read error: a much more frequent sequence differs by one nucleotide. The chain joins TRBV13 to TRBJ2-3, with TRBD2 identical over 12 bases. The germline gives CDR1 PRHDT, CDR2 FYEKMQ (reference sequence). This CDR3 is 16 amino acids long. The CDR3 nucleotides are TGTGCCGGCAGCAACGGACTAGCGGGATCCACAGATACGCAGTATTTT. This encodes CAGSNGLAGSTDTQYF.

The chain couples TRBV5-4 to TRBJ2-5, with 10 nucleotides matching TRBD2. The trim removed 4 bases at V and 5 bases at J, leaving 8 bases unmatched. Germline V gene sequence: CDR1 SGHNT, CDR2 YYREEE (reference sequence). This CDR3 has 15 amino acids. The CDR3 DNA reads as TGTGCCAGCAGCCCCGCTAGCGGGAGCGGGGAGACCCAGTACTTC. Amino acids: CASSPASGSGETQYF.

This clonotype was seen more than once but under ten times. The chain is built from TRBV6-2 or TRBV6-3 and TRBJ1-5; a weak D match, TRBD1 (5 bases). The germline CDR1 and CDR2 sequences are MNHEY and SVGEGT. This CDR3 has 14 residues. The ends were cut back, 4 bases at V and 3 bases at J, with 10 bases in the middle. The CDR3 DNA reads as TGTGCCAGCAGTTTCGGGGCTACCAATCAGCCCCAGCATTTT. This encodes CASSFGATNQPQHF.

This clonotype was seen ten or more times. The chain is built from TRBV5-6 and TRBJ1-6, with D possibly being TRBD1 (5 bases). CDR1 and CDR2 (germline): SGHDT, YYEEEE. This CDR3 spans 15 amino acids. Between the trimmed V and J ends, which lost 7 bases and 7 bases, there was a span of 18 bases. This CDR3 is CASFMRGVVNSPLHF. The CDR3 coding sequence is TGTGCCAGCTTCATGCGAGGGGTGGTAAATTCACCCCTCCACTTT.

This clonotype has ten or more counts. This chain links TRBV6-2 or TRBV6-3 with TRBJ2-2; D remains ambiguous. The CDR3 consists of 15 residues. V lost 6 bases and J 1 base, leaving 12 bases between the germline ends. Germline-derived CDR1 and CDR2 are MNHEY and SVGEGT. This CDR3 is CASSHIRRNTGELFF. The CDR3 DNA reads as TGTGCCAGCAGCCATATACGCAGGAACACCGGGGAGCTGTTTTTT.

V is TRBV6-2 or TRBV6-3 and J is TRBJ2-5; D is perhaps TRBD2 (6 bases). Germline lookup yields CDR1 MNHEY and CDR2 SVGEGT. The CDR3 is 15 residues long. V was cut by 5 bases and J by 4 bases, with 17 bases left in between. CDR3 residues: CASSPRRGEVETQYF. The CDR3 DNA sequence: TGTGCCAGCAGTCCCCGGAGAGGGGAGGTAGAGACCCAGTACTTC.

This clonotype has only one observation. The V call is TRBV24-1, the J call TRBJ2-5; perhaps TRBD1 as D (6 bases). The CDR3 is 15 amino acids. Per germline, CDR1 KGHDR and CDR2 SFDVKD. The germline V and J ends were trimmed by 4 bases and 4 bases, with 15 bases remaining between them. DNA for the CDR3: TGTGCCACCAGTGACTTCAGGGGTCGCGGAGAGACCCAGTACTTC. It codes for CATSDFRGRGETQYF.

CDR3 residues: CASSSQGASYEQYF. CDR3 DNA: TGCGCCAGCAGCAGCCAGGGGGCCTCCTACGAGCAGTACTTC. The chain carries TRBV5-1 and TRBJ2-7; 8 bases match TRBD1. Trimming at V came to 4 bases and at J to 0 bases, leaving 3 bases not matched to a gene. Germline CDR1 reads SGHRS; CDR2 reads YFSETQ. CDR3 length: 14 amino acids.

This chain links TRBV6-5 with TRBJ2-1; perhaps TRBD2 as D (6 bases). V lost 7 bases, J lost 9 bases, and 10 bases lay in between. This CDR3 has 11 amino acids. Germline V lookup: CDR1 MNHEY, CDR2 SVGAGI. The CDR3 is CASTRESEQFF. The CDR3 nucleotides are TGTGCCAGCACACGGGAGAGTGAGCAGTTCTTC.

Only a few counts were recorded for this clonotype. The chain joins TRBV5-1 to TRBJ1-6; D is unclear. Germline CDR1 SGHRS, CDR2 YFSETQ. V shed 0 bases and J shed 5 bases, with 9 bases lying between them. The CDR3 is 15 amino acids. DNA of the CDR3: TGCGCCAGCAGCTTGGAAGGCAGAGATAATTCACCCCTCCACTTT. It specifies CASSLEGRDNSPLHF.

Ten or more counts support this clonotype. The chain has TRBV4-2 and TRBJ1-5; a weak D match, TRBD1 (5 bases). V lost 1 base, J lost 7 bases, and 14 bases lay in between. CDR3 length: 15 residues. CDR1 LGHNA and CDR2 YNFKEQ come from the germline V gene. This CDR3 reads CASSQAIQGVQPQHF. The DNA for the CDR3 is TGTGCCAGCAGCCAAGCGATTCAGGGTGTCCAGCCCCAGCATTTT.

This clonotype occurred a few times. The CDR3: CSAPGTSGTYYEQYF. The CDR3 DNA sequence: TGCAGTGCCCCCGGGACTAGCGGGACCTACTACGAGCAGTACTTC. This rearrangement joins TRBV20-1 to TRBJ2-7; TRBD2 matches at 13 bases. This CDR3 spans 15 amino acids. J was trimmed by 3 bases and V by 6 bases; bases with no gene match: 8. Germline CDR1 DFQATT, CDR2 SNEGSKA (reference sequence).

This clonotype was seen ten or more times. The chain uses TRBV5-1 and TRBJ2-2; D gene unclear. V was clipped by 0 bases and J by 4 bases, with 7 bases between them. CDR3 length: 14 amino acids. The germline V gene encodes CDR1 SGHRS and CDR2 YFSETQ. The CDR3 nucleotides are TGCGCCAGCAGCTTGGGCAGCCCCACCGGGGAGCTGTTTTTT. It yields the protein CASSLGSPTGELFF.

In this sample, this clonotype turned up many times. The chain recombines TRBV6-6 with TRBJ1-4; a weak D match, TRBD1 (5 bases). Germline lookup yields CDR1 MNHNY and CDR2 SVGAGI (reference sequence). The CDR3 runs 14 residues. V lost 5 bases and J lost 8, with 15 bases in between. CDR3 nucleotide sequence: TGTGCCAGCAGTCCCCCAGGGACTCAGGAAAAACTGTTTTTT. Translation: CASSPPGTQEKLFF.

This clonotype was seen a handful of times. This sequence joins TRBV7-9 and TRBJ2-1; no firm D call. This CDR3 spans 13 amino acids. Germline CDR1 reads SEHNR; CDR2 reads FQNEAQ (reference sequence). Trimming took 0 bases from V and 6 from J, leaving 6 bases between them. Written as DNA, the CDR3 is TGTGCCAGCAGCTTAGCGACCGGCAATGAGCAGTTCTTC. Amino acids: CASSLATGNEQFF.

This clonotype turned up a few times. V usage is TRBV7-2 and J usage is TRBJ2-4; 7 nucleotides agree with TRBD2. Germline assignment: CDR1 SGHTA and CDR2 FQGNSA. V lost 3 bases, J lost 4 bases, and 6 bases stayed unmatched. The CDR3 loop spans 15 amino acids. CDR3 amino acids: CASSFLAETKNIQYF. CDR3 in DNA: TGTGCCAGCAGCTTTCTAGCGGAGACTAAAAACATTCAGTACTTC.

This chain connects TRBV20-1 to TRBJ2-3; 13 bases map to TRBD2. The germline V gene encodes CDR1 DFQATT and CDR2 SNEGSKA (reference sequence). V gave up 6 bases and J gave up 6 bases; unmatched junction bases: 3. This CDR3 spans 13 amino acids. The CDR3 region has the DNA TGCAGTGCCCTGACTAGCGGGGGGGATACGCAGTATTTT. It codes for CSALTSGGDTQYF.

This clonotype showed up just a few times. V and J are TRBV28 and TRBJ2-7; D is uncertain. Germline values: CDR1 MDHEN, CDR2 SYDVKM. Trimming pared 3 bases from V and 2 bases from J, leaving 8 bases between. The CDR3 totals 13 residues. The CDR3 spells CASSLVGTYEQYF. CDR3 sequence (DNA): TGTGCCAGCAGTTTGGTAGGGACCTACGAGCAGTACTTC.

This clonotype was counted between two and nine times. The chain uses TRBV6-4 and TRBJ1-6; D is undetermined. In germline, CDR1 is MRHNA, CDR2 SNTAGT. This CDR3 comprises 14 residues. Trimming took off 3 bases at V and 9 bases at J, with 12 bases between the two ends. The CDR3 nucleotides are TGTGCCAGCAGTGAGGTCTCTTGGACTTCACCCCTCCACTTT. Amino acid sequence: CASSEVSWTSPLHF.

This clonotype was picked up many times. The chain employs TRBV29-1 and TRBJ2-3, with unresolved D. CDR1 SQVTM and CDR2 ANQGSEA come from the germline V gene. The CDR3 is made up of 14 amino acids. Trimming shortened V by 1 base and J by 1 base, and 9 bases separated the two germline ends. The CDR3 sequence: CSVEVGTGTDTQYF. In DNA form, the CDR3 reads TGCAGCGTTGAAGTTGGAACAGGCACAGATACGCAGTATTTT.

The chain employs TRBV27 and TRBJ2-1; D possibly corresponds to TRBD2 (6 bases). From germline, CDR1 is MNHEY and CDR2 SMNVEV (reference sequence). This CDR3 contains 15 residues. Trimming removed 2 bases from V and 1 base from J, with 9 bases in between. The CDR3 sequence: CASSLAGLSYNEQFF. CDR3 DNA sequence: TGTGCCAGCAGTTTAGCGGGGTTGTCCTACAATGAGCAGTTCTTC.